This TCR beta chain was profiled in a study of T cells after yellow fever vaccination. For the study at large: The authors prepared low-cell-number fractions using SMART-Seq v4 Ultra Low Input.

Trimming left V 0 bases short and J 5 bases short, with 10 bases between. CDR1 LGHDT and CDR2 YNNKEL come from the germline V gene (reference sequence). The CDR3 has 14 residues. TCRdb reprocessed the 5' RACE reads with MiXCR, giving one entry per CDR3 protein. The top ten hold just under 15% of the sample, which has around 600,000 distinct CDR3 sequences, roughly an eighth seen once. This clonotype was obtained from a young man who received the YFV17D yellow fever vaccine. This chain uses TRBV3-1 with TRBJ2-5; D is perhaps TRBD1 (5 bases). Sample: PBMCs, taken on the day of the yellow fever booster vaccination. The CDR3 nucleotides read TGTGCCAGCAGCCAAGAAGGGGCGGCGGAGACCCAGTACTTC. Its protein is CASSQEGAAETQYF.